The 4 T cell receptor beta chains below all came from one sample that was sequenced in a study of cytomegalovirus exposure and HLA in healthy donors. Method: immunoSEQ multiplex PCR; TCRdb's copy keeps in-frame clones and lacks some. This sample has about 90,000 clones, with almost 85% found just once. The sequencing sample was made of PBMCs. The source is a woman aged 18-29 years in good health and CMV-seropositive.

The chain has TRBV27 and TRBJ2-1, with D maybe TRBD1 (5 bases). Germline V lookup: CDR1 MNHEY, CDR2 SMNVEV (reference sequence). The CDR3 totals 12 residues. V was clipped by 3 bases and J by 9 bases, with 9 bases between them. This chain's CDR3 is CASSFGHGEQFF. For the CDR3, the DNA is TGTGCCAGCAGTTTCGGACACGGTGAGCAGTTCTTC.

V gene TRBV7-8 combines with J gene TRBJ2-2; D call uncertain. V was shortened by 5 bases and J by 2 bases, with 6 bases between the two germline ends. The CDR3 consists of 13 residues. Germline-derived CDR1 and CDR2 are SGHVS and FQNEAQ. In DNA form, the CDR3 reads TGTGCCAGCAGCCTGAGAAACACCGGGGAGCTGTTTTTT. Its protein is CASSLRNTGELFF. Drawing the rest from reference TRBV7-8 and TRBJ2-2, the complete variable domain is GAGVSQSPRYKVAKRGQDVALRCDPISGHVSLFWYQQALGQGPEFLTYFQNEAQLDKSGLPSDRFFAERPEGSVSTLKIQRTQQEDSAVYLCASSLRNTGELFFGEGSRLTVL.

The V call is TRBV4-2, the J call TRBJ1-1, with 7 bases fitting TRBD1. J was trimmed by 10 bases and V by 0 bases; bases with no gene match: 5. Germline-derived CDR1 and CDR2 are LGHNA and YNFKEQ. This CDR3 spans 13 amino acids. The CDR3 region is CASSQDVRQGAFF. CDR3 bases: TGTGCCAGCAGCCAAGACGTTAGACAGGGAGCTTTCTTT.

The rearrangement joins TRBV2 to TRBJ1-1; D is undetermined. Germline values: CDR1 SNHLY, CDR2 FYNNEI. This CDR3 has 16 amino acids. Trimming shortened V by 8 bases and J by 2 bases, and 21 bases separated the two germline ends. The CDR3 spells CASGRRRWTLNTEAFF. As DNA, the CDR3 is TGTGCCAGCGGAAGGAGGAGGTGGACCCTTAACACTGAAGCTTTCTTT.